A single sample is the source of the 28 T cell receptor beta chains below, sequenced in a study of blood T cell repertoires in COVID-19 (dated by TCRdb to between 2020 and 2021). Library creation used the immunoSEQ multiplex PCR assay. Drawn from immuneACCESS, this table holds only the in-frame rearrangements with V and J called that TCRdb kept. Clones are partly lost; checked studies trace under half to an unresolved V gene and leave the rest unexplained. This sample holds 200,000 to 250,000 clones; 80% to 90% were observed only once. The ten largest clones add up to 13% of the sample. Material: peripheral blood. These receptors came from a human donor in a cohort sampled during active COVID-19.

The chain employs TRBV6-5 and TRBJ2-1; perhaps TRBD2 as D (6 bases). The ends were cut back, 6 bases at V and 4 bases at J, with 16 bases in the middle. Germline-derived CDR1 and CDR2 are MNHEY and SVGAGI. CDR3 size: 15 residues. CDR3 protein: CASRSGVGLYNEQFF. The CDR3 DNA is TGTGCCAGCAGATCGGGGGTTGGCCTTTACAATGAGCAGTTCTTC.

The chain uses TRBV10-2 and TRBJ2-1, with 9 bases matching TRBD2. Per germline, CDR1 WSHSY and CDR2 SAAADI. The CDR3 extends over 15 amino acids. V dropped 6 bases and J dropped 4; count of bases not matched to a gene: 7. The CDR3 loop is CASSSTSGTYNEQFF. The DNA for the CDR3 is TGCGCCAGCAGCTCGACTAGCGGAACTTACAATGAGCAGTTCTTC.

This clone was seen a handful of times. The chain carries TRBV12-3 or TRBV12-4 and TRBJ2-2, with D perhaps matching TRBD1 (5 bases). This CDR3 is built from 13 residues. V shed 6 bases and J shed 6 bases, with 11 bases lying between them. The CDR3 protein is CASSNQGAGELFF. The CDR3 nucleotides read TGTGCCAGCAGCAACCAGGGCGCCGGGGAGCTGTTTTTT.

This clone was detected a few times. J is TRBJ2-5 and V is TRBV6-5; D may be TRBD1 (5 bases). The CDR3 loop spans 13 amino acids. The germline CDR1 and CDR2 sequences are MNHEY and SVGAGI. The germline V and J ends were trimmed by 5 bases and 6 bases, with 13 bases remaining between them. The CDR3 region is CASSQGTGKTQYF. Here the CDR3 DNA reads TGTGCCAGCAGTCAGGGAACCGGAAAGACCCAGTACTTC.

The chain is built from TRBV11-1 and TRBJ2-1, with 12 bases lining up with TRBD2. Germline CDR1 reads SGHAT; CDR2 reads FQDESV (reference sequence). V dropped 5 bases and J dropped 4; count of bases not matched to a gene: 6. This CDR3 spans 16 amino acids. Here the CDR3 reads CASSRSLAGGYNEQFF. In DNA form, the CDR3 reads TGTGCCAGCAGCCGAAGCCTAGCGGGAGGGTACAATGAGCAGTTCTTC.

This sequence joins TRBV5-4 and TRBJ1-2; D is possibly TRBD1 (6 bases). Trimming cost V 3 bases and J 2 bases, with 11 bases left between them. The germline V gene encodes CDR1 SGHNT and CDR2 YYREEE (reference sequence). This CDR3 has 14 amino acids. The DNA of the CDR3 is TGTGCCAGCAGCTACAGGGCCCCGAACTATGGCTACACCTTC. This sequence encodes CASSYRAPNYGYTF. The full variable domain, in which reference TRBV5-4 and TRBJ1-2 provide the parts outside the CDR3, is ETGVTQSPTHLIKTRGQQVTLRCSSQSGHNTVSWYQQALGQGPQFIFQYYREEENGRGNFPPRFSGLQFPNYSSELNVNALELDDSALYLCASSYRAPNYGYTFGSGTRLTVV.

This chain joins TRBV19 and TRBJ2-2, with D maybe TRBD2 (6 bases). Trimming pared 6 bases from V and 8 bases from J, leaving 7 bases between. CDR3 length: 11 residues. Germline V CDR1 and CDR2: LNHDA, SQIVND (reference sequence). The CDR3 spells CASRGGGELFF. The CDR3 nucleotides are TGTGCCAGTAGGGGAGGTGGGGAGCTGTTTTTT.

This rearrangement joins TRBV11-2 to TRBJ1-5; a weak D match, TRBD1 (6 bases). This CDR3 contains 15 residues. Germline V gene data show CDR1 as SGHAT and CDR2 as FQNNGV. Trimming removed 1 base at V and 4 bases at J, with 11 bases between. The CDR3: CASSLVSGANQPQHF. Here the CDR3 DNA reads TGTGCCAGCAGCTTAGTTTCAGGGGCGAATCAGCCCCAGCATTTT.

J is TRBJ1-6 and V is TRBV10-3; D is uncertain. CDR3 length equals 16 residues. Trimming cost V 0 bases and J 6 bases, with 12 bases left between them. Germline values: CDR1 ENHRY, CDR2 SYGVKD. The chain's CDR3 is CAISESAAAVNSPLHF. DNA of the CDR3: TGTGCCATCAGTGAGTCGGCGGCAGCGGTTAATTCACCCCTCCACTTT.

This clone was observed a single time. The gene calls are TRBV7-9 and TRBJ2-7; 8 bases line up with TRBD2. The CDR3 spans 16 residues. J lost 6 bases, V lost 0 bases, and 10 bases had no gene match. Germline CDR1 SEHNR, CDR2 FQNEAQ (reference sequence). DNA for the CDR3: TGTGCCAGCAGCTTAGCAGGAGGGGGACTAGTTGGCGAGCAGTACTTC. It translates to CASSLAGGGLVGEQYF.

The CDR3 reads CASSQDQTGADEQYF. The CDR3 bases are TGTGCCAGCAGCCAAGATCAGACAGGGGCGGACGAGCAGTACTTC. This chain connects TRBV3-1 (or the pseudogene TRBV3-2) to TRBJ2-7; 8 bases agree with TRBD1. CDR3 size: 15 residues. V lost 0 bases and J lost 5; bases outside the gene matches: 6. Germline-derived CDR1 and CDR2 are LGHDT and YNNKEL (reference sequence).

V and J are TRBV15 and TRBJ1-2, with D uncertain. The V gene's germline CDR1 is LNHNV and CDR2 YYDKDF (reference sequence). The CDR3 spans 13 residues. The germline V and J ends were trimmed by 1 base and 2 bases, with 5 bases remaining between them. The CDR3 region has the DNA TGTGCCACCAGCAGAGGCAGGAACTATGGCTACACCTTC. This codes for CATSRGRNYGYTF. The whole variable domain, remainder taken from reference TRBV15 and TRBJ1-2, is DAMVIQNPRYQVTQFGKPVTLSCSQTLNHNVMYWYQQKSSQAPKLLFHYYDKDFNNEADTPDNFQSRRPNTSFCFLDIRSPGLGDTAMYLCATSRGRNYGYTFGSGTRLTVV.

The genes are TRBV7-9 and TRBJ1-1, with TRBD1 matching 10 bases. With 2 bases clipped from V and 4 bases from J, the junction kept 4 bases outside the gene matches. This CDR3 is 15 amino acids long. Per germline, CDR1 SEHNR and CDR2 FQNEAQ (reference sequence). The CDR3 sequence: CASSLKGQGSTEAFF. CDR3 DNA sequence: TGTGCCAGCAGCTTAAAGGGACAGGGGAGCACTGAAGCTTTCTTT.

This chain's CDR3 is CASTRAGATDTQYF. The CDR3 DNA reads as TGTGCCAGCACCCGGGCAGGGGCCACAGATACGCAGTATTTT. The genes are TRBV18 and TRBJ2-3; D perhaps matches TRBD1 (6 bases). The CDR3 runs 14 residues. V lost 8 bases, J lost 2 bases, and 14 bases lay in between. Germline CDR1 reads KGHSH; CDR2 reads LQKENI.

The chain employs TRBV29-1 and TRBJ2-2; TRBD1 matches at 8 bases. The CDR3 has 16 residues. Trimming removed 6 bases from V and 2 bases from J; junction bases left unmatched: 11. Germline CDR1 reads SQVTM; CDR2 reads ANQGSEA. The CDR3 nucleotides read TGCAGCGTAGGGGAGCGGACAGGGCATAACACCGGGGAGCTGTTTTTT. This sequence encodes CSVGERTGHNTGELFF.

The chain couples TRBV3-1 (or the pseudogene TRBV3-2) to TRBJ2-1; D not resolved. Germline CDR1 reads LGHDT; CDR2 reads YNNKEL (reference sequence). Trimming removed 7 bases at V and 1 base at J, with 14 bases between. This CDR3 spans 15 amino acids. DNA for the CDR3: TGTGCCAGCAAACAACCAGGTAAGTCCTACAATGAGCAGTTCTTC. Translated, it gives CASKQPGKSYNEQFF.

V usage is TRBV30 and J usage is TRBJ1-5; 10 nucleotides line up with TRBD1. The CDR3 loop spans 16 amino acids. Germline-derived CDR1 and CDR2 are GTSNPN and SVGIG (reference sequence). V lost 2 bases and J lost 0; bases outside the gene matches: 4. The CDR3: CAWSTDRGISNQPQHF. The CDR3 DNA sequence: TGTGCCTGGAGTACGGACAGGGGGATTAGCAATCAGCCCCAGCATTTT.

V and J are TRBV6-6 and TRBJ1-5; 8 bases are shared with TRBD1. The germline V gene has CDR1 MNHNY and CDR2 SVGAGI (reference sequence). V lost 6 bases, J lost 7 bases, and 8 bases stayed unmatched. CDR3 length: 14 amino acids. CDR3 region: CASSGTGGNQPQHF. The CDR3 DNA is TGTGCCAGCAGCGGGACAGGAGGTAACCAGCCCCAGCATTTT.

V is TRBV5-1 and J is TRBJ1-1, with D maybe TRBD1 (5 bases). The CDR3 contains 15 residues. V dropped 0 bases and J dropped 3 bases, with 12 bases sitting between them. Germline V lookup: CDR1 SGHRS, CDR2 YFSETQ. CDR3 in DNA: TGCGCCAGCAGCTTGGCCAGGGTCAGAGACACTGAAGCTTTCTTT. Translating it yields CASSLARVRDTEAFF. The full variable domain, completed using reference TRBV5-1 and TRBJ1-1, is KAGVTQTPRYLIKTRGQQVTLSCSPISGHRSVSWYQQTPGQGLQFLFEYFSETQRNKGNFPGRFSGRQFSNSRSEMNVSTLELGDSALYLCASSLARVRDTEAFFGQGTRLTVV.

The CDR3 nucleotides are TGTGCAAGTCGCTTAGGAGATGGCAGACTAGCTCGTTACAATGAGCAGTTCTTC. This translates into CASRLGDGRLARYNEQFF. The J gene is TRBJ2-1, the V gene TRBV12-2; the table's D call of TRBD2 was not tested on the DNA. TRBV12-2 is a recognized pseudogene. CDR3 length equals 18 residues.

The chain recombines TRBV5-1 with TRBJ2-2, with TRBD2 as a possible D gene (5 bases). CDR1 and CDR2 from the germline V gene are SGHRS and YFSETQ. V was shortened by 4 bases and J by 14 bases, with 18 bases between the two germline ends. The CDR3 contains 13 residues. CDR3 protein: CASSPPSTGSLFF. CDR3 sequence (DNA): TGCGCCAGCAGCCCACCCTCCACGGGGTCCCTGTTTTTT.

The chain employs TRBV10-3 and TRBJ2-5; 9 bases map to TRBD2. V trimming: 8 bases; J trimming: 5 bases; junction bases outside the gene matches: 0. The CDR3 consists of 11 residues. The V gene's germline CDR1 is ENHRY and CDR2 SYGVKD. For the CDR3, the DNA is TGTGCCATCGGGACTAGCGAGACCCAGTACTTC. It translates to CAIGTSETQYF.

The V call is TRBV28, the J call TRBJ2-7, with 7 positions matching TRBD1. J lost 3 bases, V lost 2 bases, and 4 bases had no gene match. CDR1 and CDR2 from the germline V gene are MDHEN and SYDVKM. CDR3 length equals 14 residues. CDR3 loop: CASSLGGQFYEQYF. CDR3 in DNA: TGTGCCAGCAGTTTAGGGGGACAGTTCTACGAGCAGTACTTC. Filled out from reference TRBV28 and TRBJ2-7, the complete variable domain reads DVKVTQSSRYLVKRTGEKVFLECVQDMDHENMFWYRQDPGLGLRLIYFSYDVKMKEKGDIPEGYSVSREKKERFSLILESASTNQTSMYLCASSLGGQFYEQYFGPGTRLTVT.

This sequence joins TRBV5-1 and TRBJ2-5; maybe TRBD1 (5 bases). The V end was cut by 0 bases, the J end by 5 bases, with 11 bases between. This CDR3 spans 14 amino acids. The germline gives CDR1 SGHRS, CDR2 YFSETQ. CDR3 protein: CASSLEGHGETQYF. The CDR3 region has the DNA TGCGCCAGCAGCTTGGAAGGACATGGGGAGACCCAGTACTTC. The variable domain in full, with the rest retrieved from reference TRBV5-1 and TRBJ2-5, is KAGVTQTPRYLIKTRGQQVTLSCSPISGHRSVSWYQQTPGQGLQFLFEYFSETQRNKGNFPGRFSGRQFSNSRSEMNVSTLELGDSALYLCASSLEGHGETQYFGPGTRLLVL.

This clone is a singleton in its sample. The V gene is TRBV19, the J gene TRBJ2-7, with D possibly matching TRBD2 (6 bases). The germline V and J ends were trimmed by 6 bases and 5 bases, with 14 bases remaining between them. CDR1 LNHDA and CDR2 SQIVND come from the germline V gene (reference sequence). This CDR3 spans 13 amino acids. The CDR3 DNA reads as TGTGCCAGTAGGGGGGGACCCGGAGACGAGCAGTACTTC. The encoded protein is CASRGGPGDEQYF.

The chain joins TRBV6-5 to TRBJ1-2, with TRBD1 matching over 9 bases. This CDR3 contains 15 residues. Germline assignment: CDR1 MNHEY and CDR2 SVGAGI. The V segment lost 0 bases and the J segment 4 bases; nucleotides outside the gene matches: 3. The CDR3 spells CASSYSRDRVYGYTF. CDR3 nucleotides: TGTGCCAGCAGTTACTCGAGGGACAGGGTCTATGGCTACACCTTC.

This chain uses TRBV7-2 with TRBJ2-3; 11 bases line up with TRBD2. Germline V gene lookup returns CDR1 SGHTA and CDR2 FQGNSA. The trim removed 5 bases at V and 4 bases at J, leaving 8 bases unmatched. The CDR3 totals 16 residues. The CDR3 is CASSPLSGRAADTQYF. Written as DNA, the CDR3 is TGTGCCAGCAGCCCCCTTAGCGGGAGGGCTGCAGATACGCAGTATTTT.

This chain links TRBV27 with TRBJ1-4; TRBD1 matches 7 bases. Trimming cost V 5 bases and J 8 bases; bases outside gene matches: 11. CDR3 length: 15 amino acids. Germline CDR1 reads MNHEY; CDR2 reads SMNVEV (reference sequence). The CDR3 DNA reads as TGTGCCAGCAGTCTCCGACAGGGTTCGTACGAAAAACTGTTTTTT. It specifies CASSLRQGSYEKLFF.